What follows are 17 T cell receptor beta chains derived from one specimen sequenced in a study of T cell responses to AZD1222 COVID-19 vaccine. TCRdb's table, derived via immunoSEQ multiplex PCR, lists solely in-frame clones and lacks some. The sample holds over 130,000 clones, approximately 90% seen once. The source was peripheral blood, collected 28 days after the second AZD1222 dose. The receptor source for this set is an adult who received the AZD1222 COVID-19 vaccine.

The CDR3 nucleotides read TGTGCCAGCTCAAGGGGACAGGGGTCGATGAACACTGAAGCTTTCTTT. It encodes CASSRGQGSMNTEAFF. The chain has TRBV18 and TRBJ1-1; 10 bases fit TRBD1. V lost 5 bases and J lost 0; bases outside the gene matches: 6. CDR3 size: 16 residues. CDR1 and CDR2 (germline): KGHSH, LQKENI.

The chain is built from TRBV4-2 and TRBJ2-3, with D possibly being TRBD2 (7 bases). CDR3 length: 15 amino acids. The germline V and J ends were trimmed by 0 bases and 3 bases, with 10 bases remaining between them. Germline lookup yields CDR1 LGHNA and CDR2 YNFKEQ. The CDR3 here is CASSQDRGGTDTQYF. In DNA, the CDR3 is TGTGCCAGCAGCCAAGATAGGGGGGGGACAGATACGCAGTATTTT.

This chain uses TRBV7-9 with TRBJ2-2; 9 bases align to TRBD2. The CDR3 length is 15 residues. Looked up from germline, CDR1 is SEHNR and CDR2 is FQNEAQ (reference sequence). With V trimmed by 6 bases and J by 0 bases, 2 bases remained unmatched. CDR3 sequence (DNA): TGTGCCAGCAGAGCTAGCGGGACGAACACCGGGGAGCTGTTTTTT. Residues: CASRASGTNTGELFF.

This chain joins TRBV11-2 and TRBJ2-1; D remains ambiguous. The CDR3 totals 17 residues. Germline V lookup: CDR1 SGHAT, CDR2 FQNNGV. The V end was cut by 2 bases, the J end by 0 bases, with 14 bases between. The CDR3 sequence: CASSLSVSISSYNEQFF. The CDR3 region has the DNA TGTGCCAGCAGCTTATCTGTCTCAATTAGCTCCTACAATGAGCAGTTCTTC. Full variable domain (missing parts from reference TRBV11-2 and TRBJ2-1): EAGVAQSPRYKIIEKRQSVAFWCNPISGHATLYWYQQILGQGPKLLIQFQNNGVVDDSQLPKDRFSAERLKGVDSTLKIQPAKLEDSAVYLCASSLSVSISSYNEQFFGPGTRLTVL.

The chain combines TRBV12-3 or TRBV12-4 with TRBJ1-1; maybe TRBD1 (5 bases). This CDR3 is built from 13 residues. Deletions cut 6 bases from V and 1 base from J, with 9 bases between. The CDR3 is CASSAGPNTEAFF. The DNA of the CDR3 is TGTGCCAGCAGCGCAGGGCCGAACACTGAAGCTTTCTTT.

This clone was seen a single time. V is TRBV2 and J is TRBJ1-6; the D gene is possibly TRBD1 (6 bases). Germline CDR1 and CDR2: SNHLY and FYNNEI. Trimming cost V 4 bases and J 0 bases, with 13 bases left between them. The length of the CDR3 is 17 residues. This chain's CDR3 is CASSARTAASYNSPLHF. The CDR3 coding sequence is TGTGCCAGCAGTGCCCGGACAGCTGCCTCCTATAATTCACCCCTCCACTTT.

This chain links TRBV7-2 with TRBJ1-1; D is ambiguous. Germline CDR1 is SGHTA and CDR2 is FQGNSA. The CDR3 covers 13 residues. V was clipped by 5 bases and J by 11 bases, with 18 bases between them. The CDR3: CASSTGAALGAFF. The CDR3 DNA sequence: TGTGCCAGCAGCACGGGAGCGGCCTTGGGCGCTTTCTTT.

This clone was detected once. The chain is built from TRBV7-9 and TRBJ1-1; D gene uncertain. Looked up from germline, CDR1 is SEHNR and CDR2 is FQNEAQ (reference sequence). V dropped 4 bases and J dropped 4 bases, with 19 bases sitting between them. CDR3 length: 16 amino acids. CDR3 bases: TGTGCCAGCAGCTCCGGAGGATGGAGGATCGGCACTGAAGCTTTCTTT. It is translated as CASSSGGWRIGTEAFF. Looking up the rest from reference TRBV7-9 and TRBJ1-1 gives the full variable domain: DTGVSQNPRHKITKRGQNVTFRCDPISEHNRLYWYRQTLGQGPEFLTYFQNEAQLEKSRLLSDRFSAERPKGSFSTLEIQRTEQGDSAMYLCASSSGGWRIGTEAFFGQGTRLTVV.

This chain joins TRBV19 and TRBJ1-3; 7 bases map to TRBD1. Germline V lookup: CDR1 LNHDA, CDR2 SQIVND (reference sequence). This CDR3 has 14 amino acids. Trimming at V came to 6 bases and at J to 3 bases, leaving 5 bases not matched to a gene. CDR3 amino acids: CASSSGQNGNTIYF. CDR3 DNA sequence: TGTGCCAGTAGCTCGGGACAGAATGGAAACACCATATATTTT.

This chain joins TRBV9 and TRBJ1-2; D gene uncertain. Per the germline V gene, CDR1 is SGDLS and CDR2 is YYNGEE. V was clipped by 2 bases and J by 5 bases, with 16 bases between them. There are 15 residues in the CDR3. The CDR3 DNA reads as TGTGCCAGCAGCGTCGAGGCCCACGGGGAATATGGCTACACCTTC. This translates into CASSVEAHGEYGYTF.

The chain employs TRBV2 and TRBJ2-1, with 12 bases lining up with TRBD2. CDR1 SNHLY and CDR2 FYNNEI come from the germline V gene. This CDR3 is built from 14 residues. Unmatched junction bases numbered 4, after V lost 6 bases and J lost 7 bases. CDR3 protein: CASRPGTSGNEQFF. CDR3 DNA: TGTGCCAGCAGACCCGGGACTAGCGGGAATGAGCAGTTCTTC. The full variable domain, with the rest looked up from reference TRBV2 and TRBJ2-1, is EPEVTQTPSHQVTQMGQEVILRCVPISNHLYFYWYRQILGQKVEFLVSFYNNEISEKSEIFDDQFSVERPDGSNFTLKIRSTKLEDSAMYFCASRPGTSGNEQFFGPGTRLTVL.

J is TRBJ2-1 and V is TRBV30; D unclear. The V and J ends lost 0 bases and 7 bases respectively, with 7 bases between them. The germline gives CDR1 GTSNPN, CDR2 SVGIG (reference sequence). This CDR3 contains 12 residues. The CDR3 here is CAWSVFGNEQFF. CDR3 DNA: TGTGCCTGGAGTGTTTTTGGGAATGAGCAGTTCTTC.

V is TRBV5-1 and J is TRBJ1-1; D gene ambiguous. Trimming cost V 1 base and J 8 bases, with 12 bases left between them. CDR1 SGHRS and CDR2 YFSETQ come from the germline V gene. CDR3 length: 13 residues. The CDR3 here is CASSLRPGAEAFF. Here the CDR3 DNA reads TGCGCCAGCAGCTTGCGCCCTGGAGCCGAAGCTTTCTTT.

The rearrangement joins TRBV6-5 to TRBJ1-2; no firm D call. Between the trimmed V and J ends, which lost 9 bases and 7 bases, there was a span of 9 bases. The CDR3 runs 10 residues. Germline CDR1 reads MNHEY; CDR2 reads SVGAGI. This chain's CDR3 is CASGLLGYTF. For the CDR3, the DNA is TGTGCCAGTGGGTTGCTTGGCTACACCTTC.

The rearrangement joins TRBV5-1 to TRBJ2-5; no clear D. This CDR3 comprises 13 residues. V was trimmed by 4 bases and J by 5 bases, leaving 12 bases between them. Looked up from germline, CDR1 is SGHRS and CDR2 is YFSETQ. DNA for the CDR3: TGCGCCAGCAGCCTTCGCCCCATGGAGACCCAGTACTTC. Encoded protein: CASSLRPMETQYF.

This clone has more than one count but fewer than ten. The rearrangement uses TRBV11-2 and TRBJ2-2, with TRBD1 as a possible D gene (6 bases). Trimming removed 0 bases from V and 5 bases from J, with 16 bases in between. Germline loops: CDR1 SGHAT, CDR2 FQNNGV. The CDR3 has 17 residues. The DNA for the CDR3 is TGTGCCAGCAGCTTAGATGAGACAGGCACCCCAACCGGGGAGCTGTTTTTT. This sequence encodes CASSLDETGTPTGELFF.

This rearrangement joins TRBV11-2 to TRBJ2-3; 7 nucleotides agree with TRBD2. Germline lookup yields CDR1 SGHAT and CDR2 FQNNGV. The CDR3 covers 15 residues. V was pared by 5 bases and J by 6 bases, with 11 bases of the junction left unmatched. The CDR3 nucleotides are TGTGCCAGCAGCGTGGGCCAGAGCGGGGCGGATACGCAGTATTTT. This codes for CASSVGQSGADTQYF.